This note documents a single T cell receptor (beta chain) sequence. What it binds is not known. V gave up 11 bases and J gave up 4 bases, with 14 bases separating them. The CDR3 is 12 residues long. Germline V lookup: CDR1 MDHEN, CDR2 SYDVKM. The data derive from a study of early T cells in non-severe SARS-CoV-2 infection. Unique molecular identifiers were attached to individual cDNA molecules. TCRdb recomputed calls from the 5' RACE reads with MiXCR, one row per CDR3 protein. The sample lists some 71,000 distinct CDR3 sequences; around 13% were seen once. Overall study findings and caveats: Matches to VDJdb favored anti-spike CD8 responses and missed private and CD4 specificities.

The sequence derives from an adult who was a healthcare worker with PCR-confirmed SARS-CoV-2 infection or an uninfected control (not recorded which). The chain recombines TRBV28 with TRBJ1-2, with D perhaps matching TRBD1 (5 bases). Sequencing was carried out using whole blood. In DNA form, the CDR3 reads TGTGCCGCTATTCAGGGAACCTATGGCTACACCTTC. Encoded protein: CAAIQGTYGYTF.